Listed below are T cell receptor beta chains from one sample, sequenced in a study of T-cell memory formation after mild COVID-19. TCRdb recomputed calls from the 5' RACE reads with MiXCR, one row per CDR3 protein. The sample has hundreds of thousands of distinct CDR3 sequences, around 21% seen once. The sample comprised PBMCs or a T cell subset sorted from them (not recorded which). These receptors came from an adult woman who had mild COVID-19 (a few samples of this study predate the infection). Cell type and time point are not known. CDR3s include the opening cysteine and the closing phenylalanine or tryptophan. The D gene is left open where the match is weak. Some rows have no size entry. The others give once, few or many, or a class for an expanded clone.

NA	TRBV5-6	TRBJ2-3	few	TGTGCCAGCAGCCCCCGGGGAGGCACAGATACGCAGTATTTT	CASSPRGGTDTQYF
NA	TRBV7-6	TRBJ2-1	NA	TGTGCCAGCAGCTTAGGGGGTTACAAGGGGAATGAGCAGTTCTTC	CASSLGGYKGNEQFF
NA	TRBV7-9	TRBJ2-1	NA	TGTGCCAGCAGCTTAGCTAGATACCTTACCTACAATGAGCAGTTCTTC	CASSLARYLTYNEQFF
TRBD2	TRBV13	TRBJ2-1	NA	TGTGCCAGCAGTTTGGGGAGCGGGGGTACCTACAATGAGCAGTTCTTC	CASSLGSGGTYNEQFF
NA	TRBV5-1	TRBJ2-1	few	TGCGCCAGCGGGACCGGGACTGCCTCCTACAATGAGCAGTTCTTC	CASGTGTASYNEQFF
NA	TRBV4-2	TRBJ2-7	NA	TGTGCCAGCAGCCAAGATGGGCAGGCCATCTACGAGCAGTACTTC	CASSQDGQAIYEQYF
NA	TRBV9	TRBJ2-3	few	TGTGCCAGCAGTGCGGCCGGGACTAGCACAGATACGCAGTATTTT	CASSAAGTSTDTQYF
NA	TRBV19	TRBJ1-1	few	TGTGCCAGTAGTATAACGGGAACGCTCGAAGCTTTCTTT	CASSITGTLEAFF
NA	TRBV2	TRBJ2-5	few	TGTGCCAGCAGTCGCGTTCGGGCCACCCGAAGTCGAGAGACCCAGTACTTC	CASSRVRATRSRETQYF
NA	TRBV5-1	TRBJ2-7	many	TGCGCCAGCAGCTTGTATGGGGGTTCATGGGTCGACGAGCAGTACTTC	CASSLYGGSWVDEQYF
NA	TRBV20-1	TRBJ2-7	few	TGCAGTGCTAGAGATCAAGGGGGTGTTACCTACGAGCAGTACTTC	CSARDQGGVTYEQYF
TRBD1	TRBV6-1	TRBJ1-1	few	TGTGCCATCAGGGCCGGGACAGAGAACACTGAAGCTTTCTTT	CAIRAGTENTEAFF
TRBD1	TRBV6-2/TRBV6-3	TRBJ2-7	NA	TGTGCCAGCAGTTACTCGATTGTCCTGGGACAGGGACCCTACGAGCAGTACTTC	CASSYSIVLGQGPYEQYF
TRBD1	TRBV11-2	TRBJ2-5	few	TGTGCCAGCAGCGGAACCCGGGACAGGGCGATCGCGACCTCCCAAGAGACCCAGTACTTC	CASSGTRDRAIATSQETQYF
TRBD2	TRBV10-3	TRBJ2-7	NA	TGTGCCATCAGTGAACTAGCGGGGCCCTACGAGCAGTACTTC	CAISELAGPYEQYF
NA	TRBV5-1	TRBJ2-2	many	TGCGCCAGCCAGGGTACGGCCTCGAACACCGGGGAGCTGTTTTTT	CASQGTASNTGELFF
NA	TRBV4-3	TRBJ1-2	few	TGCGCCAGCAGCCAAGATCGTATTTGGGGGAGGGATGGCTACACCTTC	CASSQDRIWGRDGYTF
TRBD2	TRBV29-1	TRBJ2-3	NA	TGCAGCGTTGATGGGGCAGCGGGGGGCAATACAGATACGCAGTATTTT	CSVDGAAGGNTDTQYF
NA	TRBV6-5	TRBJ2-2	NA	TGTGCCAGCAGTTATCAGTTCCAAGGGGCGAACACCGGGGAGCTGTTTTTT	CASSYQFQGANTGELFF
TRBD1	TRBV12-3/TRBV12-4	TRBJ2-3	few	TGTGCCAGCAGGACAGGGATCCCCACAGATACGCAGTATTTT	CASRTGIPTDTQYF
NA	TRBV4-2	TRBJ1-1	NA	TGTGCCAGCAGCCCAGGAGCAGGGTACACTGAAGCTTTCTTT	CASSPGAGYTEAFF
TRBD2	TRBV12-3/TRBV12-4	TRBJ2-1	few	TGTGCCAGCAGCCGTAGCGGGGGGGTAGATGAGCAGTTCTTC	CASSRSGGVDEQFF
NA	TRBV12-3/TRBV12-4	TRBJ2-1	NA	TGTGCCAGCGGTCCCACGTCATCCAATGAGCAGTTCTTC	CASGPTSSNEQFF
NA	TRBV14	TRBJ1-6	once	TGTGCCAGCAGCCGACTGGGGTCGAGCTCCTATAATTCACCCCTCCACTTT	CASSRLGSSSYNSPLHF
TRBD1	TRBV18	TRBJ1-1	NA	TGTGCCAGCTCACCAAAGGGGACAGTGAAGACTGAAGCTTTCTTT	CASSPKGTVKTEAFF
TRBD2	TRBV5-1	TRBJ2-1	NA	TGCGCCAGCAGCTTGGGTAGCGGGGGTCATGAGCAGTTCTTC	CASSLGSGGHEQFF
NA	TRBV27	TRBJ1-6	few	TGTGCCAGCAGTTGGGGGACCAATTCACCCCTCCACTTT	CASSWGTNSPLHF
NA	TRBV9	TRBJ2-1	few	TGTGCCAGCAGCCCGGGGGGCTCCAGCTCCTACAATGAGCAGTTCTTC	CASSPGGSSSYNEQFF
NA	TRBV6-4	TRBJ2-3	NA	TGTGCCAGCAGTGACTCTGATGCGGGGAGCACAGATACGCAGTATTTT	CASSDSDAGSTDTQYF
TRBD2	TRBV4-2	TRBJ2-4	NA	TGTGCCAGCAGCCAAGAAGCGGGAGTGTCCCAACAGTACTTC	CASSQEAGVSQQYF
NA	TRBV7-2	TRBJ1-4	NA	TGTGCCAGCAGCTTAGCTAGGGTTCCTAATGAAAAACTGTTTTTT	CASSLARVPNEKLFF
NA	TRBV11-2	TRBJ1-3	few	TGTGCCAGCAGCTTAATGGGAGGCTCTGGAAACACCATATATTTT	CASSLMGGSGNTIYF
NA	TRBV7-8	TRBJ2-7	NA	TGTGCCAGCAGCCCGGGCGGTATGGCCTACGAGCAGTACTTC	CASSPGGMAYEQYF
NA	TRBV11-3	TRBJ1-2	NA	TGTGCCAGCAGCTCCCGACAGGTCAGCTATGGCTACACCTTC	CASSSRQVSYGYTF
TRBD2	TRBV12-3/TRBV12-4	TRBJ2-1	NA	TGTGCCAGCAGTTTCAGGGCAGGTAGCGGGCCTGACAATGAGCAGTTCTTC	CASSFRAGSGPDNEQFF
TRBD1	TRBV29-1	TRBJ1-2	NA	TGCAGCGTAGCTACCAAGGACAGGGTAAACTATGGCTACACCTTC	CSVATKDRVNYGYTF
NA	TRBV7-2	TRBJ1-1	few	TGTGCCAGCAGCAAGGACAGTAACACTGAAGCTTTCTTT	CASSKDSNTEAFF
TRBD2	TRBV19	TRBJ2-1	many	TGTGCCAGCCGACTAGCGGGAGGGTTGGATGAGCAGTTCTTC	CASRLAGGLDEQFF
NA	TRBV7-9	TRBJ2-3	many	TGTGCCAGCAGCTTAGTGGGACTCACGGATACGCAGTATTTT	CASSLVGLTDTQYF
NA	TRBV5-6	TRBJ1-4	NA	TGTGCCAGCAGCCGCCAGACGGGGGAAAAACTGTTTTTT	CASSRQTGEKLFF
NA	TRBV5-1	TRBJ1-2	NA	TGCGCCAGCAGCTCGATGACAGGTCACTATGGCTACACCTTC	CASSSMTGHYGYTF
NA	TRBV14	TRBJ2-7	few	TGTGCCAGCAGCCGGTCGGGACTGTCCTACGAGCAGTACTTC	CASSRSGLSYEQYF
TRBD1	TRBV24-1	TRBJ2-5	NA	TGTGCCACCAGTGATGGACCAGGGGGCCGAGAGACCCAGTACTTC	CATSDGPGGRETQYF
NA	TRBV7-7	TRBJ2-5	NA	TGTGCCGGCAGCCGCACCCCTAGCGAGACCCAGTACTTC	CAGSRTPSETQYF
NA	TRBV11-2	TRBJ2-5	many	TGTGCCAGCAGCTTAGTTGCGGGGGCCGAGACCCAGTACTTC	CASSLVAGAETQYF
TRBD2	TRBV5-1	TRBJ2-1	few	TGCGCCAGCAGCTGGACTAGAAATGAGCAGTTCTTC	CASSWTRNEQFF
NA	TRBV6-5	TRBJ2-1	few	TGTGCCAGCAGGGTGGGCCAAAACAATGAGCAGTTCTTC	CASRVGQNNEQFF
TRBD2	TRBV7-2	TRBJ2-3	few	TGTGCCAGCAGGCGAACACCGGGACTAGCGGGAGGGAGGAATACGCAGTATTTT	CASRRTPGLAGGRNTQYF
TRBD1	TRBV20-1	TRBJ2-1	NA	TGCAGTGCCACCGGGACAGGGGTTGGAGATGAGCAGTTCTTC	CSATGTGVGDEQFF
NA	TRBV11-2	TRBJ1-4	once	TGTGCCAGCAGCCCACGCGCAACTAATGAAAAACTGTTTTTT	CASSPRATNEKLFF
NA	TRBV9	TRBJ1-1	few	TGTGCCAGCAGCGTAGATGGGCGTTACCATGAGAACACTGAAGCTTTCTTT	CASSVDGRYHENTEAFF
NA	TRBV5-1	TRBJ1-2	NA	TGCGCCAGCAGCTTTAACGTACCTACCTATGGCTACACCTTC	CASSFNVPTYGYTF
NA	TRBV6-1	TRBJ1-5	few	TGTGCCACCCGTAACAGGGACTTTTATCAGGCCCAGCATTTT	CATRNRDFYQAQHF
NA	TRBV7-2	TRBJ2-1	NA	TGTGCCAGCAGCTTAGCGCGGGGACTTGTCAATGAGCAGTTCTTC	CASSLARGLVNEQFF
NA	TRBV6-2/TRBV6-3	TRBJ2-1	NA	TGTGCCAGCAGTCCGTCTGTCTCAACCTCCTACAATGAGCAGTTCTTC	CASSPSVSTSYNEQFF
NA	TRBV6-5	TRBJ2-7	NA	TGTGCCAGCAGTTACGCCCCCGCTAGCTACGAGCAGTACTTC	CASSYAPASYEQYF
TRBD1	TRBV6-5	TRBJ2-5	few	TGTGCCAGCAGTTACGACAGGGTGGGAGAGACCCAGTACTTC	CASSYDRVGETQYF
TRBD2	TRBV13	TRBJ2-7	few	TGTGCCAGCAGCAGACTAGCGGGAGGCGAGCAGTACTTC	CASSRLAGGEQYF
NA	TRBV28	TRBJ1-2	NA	TGTGCCAGCAGTCCTCCAGACAGGTACTATGGCTACACCTTC	CASSPPDRYYGYTF